Listed below are T cell receptor beta chains from one sample, sequenced in a study of cytomegalovirus exposure and HLA in healthy donors. Data came from immunoSEQ multiplex PCR; TCRdb stores just in-frame clones and leaves some out. This repertoire includes about 77,000 clones. The sample comprised PBMCs. Every receptor here comes from a man aged 50 to 60 in good health and CMV-seropositive. CDR3s include the opening cysteine and the closing phenylalanine or tryptophan. The D gene is left open where the match is weak.

d_call,j_call,v_call,cdr3_length,cdr3_aa,cdr3_nt
TRBD1,TRBJ1-2,TRBV29-1,12,CSVGAGGDGYTF,TGCAGCGTTGGGGCAGGGGGTGATGGCTACACCTTC
-,TRBJ1-2,TRBV7-9,15,CASSLAVGGDYGYTF,TGTGCCAGCAGCTTAGCGGTGGGAGGGGACTATGGCTACACCTTC
TRBD1,TRBJ1-2,TRBV18,13,CASSWTGDYGYTF,TGTGCCAGCTCATGGACAGGGGACTATGGCTACACCTTC
TRBD1,TRBJ2-1,TRBV29-1,14,CSVYDRGSYNEQFF,TGCAGCGTTTACGACAGGGGCTCCTACAATGAGCAGTTCTTC
TRBD2,TRBJ2-7,TRBV7-2,17,CASSLTMLRAGGYEQYF,TGTGCCAGCAGCTTAACTATGCTTCGGGCGGGAGGGTACGAGCAGTACTTC
-,TRBJ2-7,TRBV19,13,CASSTTPSYEQYF,TGTGCCAGTAGTACGACACCTTCCTACGAGCAGTACTTC
TRBD1,TRBJ2-7,TRBV6-1,15,CASSDRTGVSYEQYF,TGTGCCAGCAGTGATAGGACAGGGGTATCCTACGAGCAGTACTTC
TRBD1,TRBJ1-4,TRBV19,14,CASSTRDRDEKLFF,TGTGCCAGTAGTACTCGGGACAGGGATGAAAAACTGTTTTTT
TRBD1,TRBJ1-1,TRBV5-1,14,CASSMGTGNTEAFF,TGCGCCAGCAGCATGGGGACAGGGAACACTGAAGCTTTCTTT
-,TRBJ2-3,TRBV2,15,CASRGAVLEWDTQYF,TGTGCCAGCAGGGGGGCGGTCCTGGAATGGGATACGCAGTATTTT